A selection of T cell receptor beta chains follows, all from one sample in a study of PD-1 blockade in mismatch repair-deficient tumors. Measured with immunoSEQ multiplex PCR; TCRdb has only the in-frame clones, and not every one. Here the sample spans about 9,200 clones, more than 75% being singletons. What these receptors recognize is not known. The material was cells cultured in vitro, obtained from a patient treated with pembrolizumab. The receptors were sampled from an adult with mismatch repair-deficient cancer. Both conserved end residues are part of each CDR3. The order of the fields is V gene, clone size, J gene, D gene, CDR3 DNA, CDR3 protein. The D gene is left open where the match is weak. Only some rows state a clone size, as once, few, many or a class for expanded clones.

V: TRBV6-1; size: -; J: TRBJ1-3; D: -; DNA: TGTGCCAGCAGAGCCGAGGGCGACACCATATATTTT; CDR3: CASRAEGDTIYF
V: TRBV2; size: -; J: TRBJ1-1; D: -; DNA: TGTGCCAGCAGTCTCGACAGCGAAAATGAAGCTTTCTTT; CDR3: CASSLDSENEAFF
V: TRBV4-2; size: -; J: TRBJ1-2; D: -; DNA: TGTGCCAGCAGCCCGGGGGAGACGGACGTTTATGGCTACACCTTC; CDR3: CASSPGETDVYGYTF
V: TRBV6-1; size: -; J: TRBJ1-5; D: -; DNA: TGTGCCAGCAGCAATACCGCGCAGAGCAATCAGCCCCAGCATTTT; CDR3: CASSNTAQSNQPQHF
V: TRBV5-1; size: -; J: TRBJ1-1; D: TRBD1; DNA: TGCGCCAGCAGGTTGGACAGGGGAACTGAAGCTTTCTTT; CDR3: CASRLDRGTEAFF
V: TRBV5-4; size: -; J: TRBJ2-1; D: TRBD2; DNA: TGTGCCAGCAGCCCCGGTGGAGCGGGAGCCTACAATGAGCAGTTCTTC; CDR3: CASSPGGAGAYNEQFF
V: TRBV10-2; size: -; J: TRBJ1-2; D: -; DNA: TGCGCCAGCAGTGGATCTTCGGACGGCTACACCTTC; CDR3: CASSGSSDGYTF
V: TRBV19; size: -; J: TRBJ1-3; D: -; DNA: TGTGCCAGTAGAGGCCCACAGCCGGGAAACACCATATATTTT; CDR3: CASRGPQPGNTIYF
V: TRBV6-5; size: -; J: TRBJ2-3; D: -; DNA: TGTGCCAGCAGCCAGGGTACAGATACGCAGTATTTT; CDR3: CASSQGTDTQYF
V: TRBV30; size: -; J: TRBJ1-5; D: -; DNA: TGTGCCTGGGGGAGAGGGGAGGGTCTCGGTCAGCCCCAGCATTTT; CDR3: CAWGRGEGLGQPQHF
V: TRBV13; size: -; J: TRBJ1-1; D: TRBD1; DNA: TGTGCCAGCAGCTTAGCCACAGGGGGCGGAACTGAAGCTTTCTTT; CDR3: CASSLATGGGTEAFF
V: TRBV5-1; size: once; J: TRBJ2-7; D: TRBD2; DNA: TGCGCCAGCAGCTTGATAGTCGCGGGGGTCGTGGACGAGCAGTACTTC; CDR3: CASSLIVAGVVDEQYF
V: TRBV6-1; size: -; J: TRBJ1-5; D: TRBD1; DNA: TGTGCCAGCAGCCGACAGGGACTAGCTGGTCAGCCCCAGCATTTT; CDR3: CASSRQGLAGQPQHF